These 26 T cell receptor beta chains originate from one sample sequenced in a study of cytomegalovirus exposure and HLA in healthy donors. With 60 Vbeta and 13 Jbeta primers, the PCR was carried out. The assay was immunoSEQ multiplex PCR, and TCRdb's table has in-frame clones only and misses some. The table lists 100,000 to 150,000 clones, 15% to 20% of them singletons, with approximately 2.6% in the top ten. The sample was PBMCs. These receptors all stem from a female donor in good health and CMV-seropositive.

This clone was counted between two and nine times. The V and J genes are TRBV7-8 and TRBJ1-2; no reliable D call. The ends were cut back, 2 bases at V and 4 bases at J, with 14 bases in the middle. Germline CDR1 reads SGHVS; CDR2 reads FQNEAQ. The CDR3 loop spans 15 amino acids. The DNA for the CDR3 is TGTGCCAGCAGCTTAAGTTCATCGGGGAGCTATGGCTACACCTTC. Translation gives CASSLSSSGSYGYTF.

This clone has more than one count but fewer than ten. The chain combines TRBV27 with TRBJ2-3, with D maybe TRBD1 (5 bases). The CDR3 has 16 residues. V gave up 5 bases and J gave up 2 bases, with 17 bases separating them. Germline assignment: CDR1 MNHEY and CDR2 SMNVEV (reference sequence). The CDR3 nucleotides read TGTGCCAGCAGTCAAACCGGGCGACAGAACACAGATACGCAGTATTTT. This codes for CASSQTGRQNTDTQYF.

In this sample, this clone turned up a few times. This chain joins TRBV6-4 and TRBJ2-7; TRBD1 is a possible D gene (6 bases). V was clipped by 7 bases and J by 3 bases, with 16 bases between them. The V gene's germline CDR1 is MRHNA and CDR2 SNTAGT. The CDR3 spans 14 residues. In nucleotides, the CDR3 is TGTGCCAGCACCTGGGGTACAGGGAGCTACGAGCAGTACTTC. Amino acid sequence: CASTWGTGSYEQYF.

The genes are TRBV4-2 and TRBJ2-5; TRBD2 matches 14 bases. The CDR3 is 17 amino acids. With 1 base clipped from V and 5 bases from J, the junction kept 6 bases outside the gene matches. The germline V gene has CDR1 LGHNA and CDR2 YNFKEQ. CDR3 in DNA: TGTGCCAGCAGCCAAGGGAGACTAGCGGGGGGGCTGGAGACCCAGTACTTC. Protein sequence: CASSQGRLAGGLETQYF.

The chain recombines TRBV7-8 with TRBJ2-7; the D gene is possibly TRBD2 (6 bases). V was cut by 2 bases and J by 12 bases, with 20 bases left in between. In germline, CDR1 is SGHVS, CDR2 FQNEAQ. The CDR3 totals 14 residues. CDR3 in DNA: TGTGCCAGCAGCTTAAAAGTAGCAGATGACGGGAGGTACTTC. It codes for CASSLKVADDGRYF.

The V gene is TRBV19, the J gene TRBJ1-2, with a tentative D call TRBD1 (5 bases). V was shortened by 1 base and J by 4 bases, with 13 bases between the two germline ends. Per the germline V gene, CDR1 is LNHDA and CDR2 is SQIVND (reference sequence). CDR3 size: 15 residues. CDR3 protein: CASSIGRGSLYGYTF. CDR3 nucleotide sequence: TGTGCCAGTAGTATAGGGAGGGGCTCTCTCTATGGCTACACCTTC.

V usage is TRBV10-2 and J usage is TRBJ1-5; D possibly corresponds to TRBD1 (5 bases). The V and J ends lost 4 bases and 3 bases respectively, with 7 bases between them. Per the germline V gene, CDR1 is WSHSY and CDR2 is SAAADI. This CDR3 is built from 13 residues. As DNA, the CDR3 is TGCGCCAGCAGTGGACAGTACAATCAGCCCCAGCATTTT. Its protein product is CASSGQYNQPQHF.

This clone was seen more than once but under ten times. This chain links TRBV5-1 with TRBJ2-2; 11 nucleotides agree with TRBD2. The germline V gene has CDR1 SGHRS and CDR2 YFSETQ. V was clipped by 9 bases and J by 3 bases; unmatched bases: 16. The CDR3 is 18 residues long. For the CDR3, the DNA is TGCGCCAACCACCAAGCCGGTAGCGGGAGGGGGGACACCGGGGAGCTGTTTTTT. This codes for CANHQAGSGRGDTGELFF.

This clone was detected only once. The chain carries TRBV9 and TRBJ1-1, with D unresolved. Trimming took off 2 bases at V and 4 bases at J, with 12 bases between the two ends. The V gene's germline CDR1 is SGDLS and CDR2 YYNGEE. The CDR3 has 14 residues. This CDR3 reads CASSVLTEPTEAFF. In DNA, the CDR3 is TGTGCCAGCAGCGTGTTAACAGAGCCCACTGAAGCTTTCTTT.

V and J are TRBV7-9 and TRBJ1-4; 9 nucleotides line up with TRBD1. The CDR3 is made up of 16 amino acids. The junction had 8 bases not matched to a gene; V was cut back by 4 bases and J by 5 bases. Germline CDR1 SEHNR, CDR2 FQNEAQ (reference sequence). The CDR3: CASSSALGTGNEKLFF. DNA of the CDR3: TGTGCCAGCAGCTCCGCTTTAGGGACAGGGAATGAAAAACTGTTTTTT. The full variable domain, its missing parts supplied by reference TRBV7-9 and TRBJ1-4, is DTGVSQNPRHKITKRGQNVTFRCDPISEHNRLYWYRQTLGQGPEFLTYFQNEAQLEKSRLLSDRFSAERPKGSFSTLEIQRTEQGDSAMYLCASSSALGTGNEKLFFGSGTQLSVL.

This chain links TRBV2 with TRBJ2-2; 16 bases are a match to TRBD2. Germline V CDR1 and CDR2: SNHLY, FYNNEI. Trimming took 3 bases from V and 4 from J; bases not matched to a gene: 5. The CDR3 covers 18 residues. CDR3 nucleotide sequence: TGTGCCAGCAGTGAGGGACTAGCGGGAGGGCCGGCCACCGGGGAGCTGTTTTTT. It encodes CASSEGLAGGPATGELFF.

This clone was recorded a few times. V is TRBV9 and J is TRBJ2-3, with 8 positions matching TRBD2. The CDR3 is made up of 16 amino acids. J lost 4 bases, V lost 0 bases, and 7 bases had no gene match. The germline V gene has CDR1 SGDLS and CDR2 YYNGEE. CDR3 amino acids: CASSVGPGGPADTQYF. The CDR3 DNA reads TGTGCCAGCAGCGTAGGTCCGGGAGGGCCGGCAGATACGCAGTATTTT.

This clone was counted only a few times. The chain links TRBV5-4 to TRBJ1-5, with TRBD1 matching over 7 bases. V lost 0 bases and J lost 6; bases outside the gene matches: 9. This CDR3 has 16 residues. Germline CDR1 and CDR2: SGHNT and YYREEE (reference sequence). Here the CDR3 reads CASSLGGARGPQPQHF. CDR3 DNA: TGTGCCAGCAGCTTGGGTGGGGCAAGGGGGCCTCAGCCCCAGCATTTT.

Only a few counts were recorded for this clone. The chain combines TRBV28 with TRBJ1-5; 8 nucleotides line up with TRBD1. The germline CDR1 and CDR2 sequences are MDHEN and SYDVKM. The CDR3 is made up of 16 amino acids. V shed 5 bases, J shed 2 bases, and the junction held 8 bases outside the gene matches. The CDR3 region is CASSRTGLGGNQPQHF. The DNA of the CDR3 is TGTGCCAGCAGTCGGACAGGGTTGGGAGGCAATCAGCCCCAGCATTTT.

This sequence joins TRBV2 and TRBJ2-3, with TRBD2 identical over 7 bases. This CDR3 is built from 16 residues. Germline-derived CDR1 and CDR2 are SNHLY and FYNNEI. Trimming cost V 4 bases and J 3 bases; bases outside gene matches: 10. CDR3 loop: CASSGGAGVETDTQYF. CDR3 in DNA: TGTGCCAGCAGTGGTGGGGCGGGAGTCGAGACAGATACGCAGTATTTT.

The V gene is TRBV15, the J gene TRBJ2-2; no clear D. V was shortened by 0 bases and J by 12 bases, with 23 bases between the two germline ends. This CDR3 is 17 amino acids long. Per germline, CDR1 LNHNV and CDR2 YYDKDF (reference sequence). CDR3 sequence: CATSRDFPRRAQDKLFF. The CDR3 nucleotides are TGTGCCACCAGCAGAGATTTTCCACGAAGAGCACAAGACAAGCTGTTTTTT.

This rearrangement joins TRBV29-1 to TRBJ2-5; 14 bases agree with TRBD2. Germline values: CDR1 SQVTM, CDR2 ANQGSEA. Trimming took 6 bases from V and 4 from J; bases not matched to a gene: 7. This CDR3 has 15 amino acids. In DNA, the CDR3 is TGCAGCGTGAATAACGGACTAGCGGGAGGAGAGACCCAGTACTTC. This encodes CSVNNGLAGGETQYF.

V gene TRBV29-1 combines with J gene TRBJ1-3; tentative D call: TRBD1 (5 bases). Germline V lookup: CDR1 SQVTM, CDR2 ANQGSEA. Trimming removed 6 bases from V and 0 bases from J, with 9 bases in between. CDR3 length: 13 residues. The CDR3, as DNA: TGCAGCGTACAGGACGTCTCTGGAAACACCATATATTTT. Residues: CSVQDVSGNTIYF.

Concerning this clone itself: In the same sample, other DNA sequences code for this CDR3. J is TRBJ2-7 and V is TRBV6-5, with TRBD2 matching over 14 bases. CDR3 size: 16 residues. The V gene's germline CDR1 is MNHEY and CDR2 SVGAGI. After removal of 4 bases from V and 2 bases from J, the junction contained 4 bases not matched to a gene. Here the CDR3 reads CASSLTSGGAPYEQYF. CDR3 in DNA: TGTGCCAGCAGTTTGACTAGCGGGGGGGCCCCCTACGAGCAGTACTTC.

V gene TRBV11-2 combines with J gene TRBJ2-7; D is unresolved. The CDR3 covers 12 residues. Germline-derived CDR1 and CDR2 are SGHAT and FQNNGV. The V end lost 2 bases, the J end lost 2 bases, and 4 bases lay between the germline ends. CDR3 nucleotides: TGTGCCAGCAGCTTATCTCCCTACGAGCAGTACTTC. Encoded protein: CASSLSPYEQYF.

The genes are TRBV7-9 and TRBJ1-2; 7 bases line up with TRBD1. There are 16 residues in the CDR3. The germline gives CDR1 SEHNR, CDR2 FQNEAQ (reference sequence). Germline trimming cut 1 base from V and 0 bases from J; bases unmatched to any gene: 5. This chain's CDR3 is CASSLGNRGTNYGYTF. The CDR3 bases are TGTGCCAGCAGCTTAGGAAACAGGGGAACTAACTATGGCTACACCTTC.

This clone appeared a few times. CDR3 loop: CAWSAQGYEQYF. The CDR3 DNA sequence: TGTGCCTGGAGTGCACAGGGCTACGAGCAGTACTTC. The chain joins TRBV30 to TRBJ2-7; D might be TRBD1 (6 bases). The ends were cut back, 1 base at V and 3 bases at J, with 7 bases in the middle. This CDR3 is built from 12 residues. Germline V lookup: CDR1 GTSNPN, CDR2 SVGIG (reference sequence).

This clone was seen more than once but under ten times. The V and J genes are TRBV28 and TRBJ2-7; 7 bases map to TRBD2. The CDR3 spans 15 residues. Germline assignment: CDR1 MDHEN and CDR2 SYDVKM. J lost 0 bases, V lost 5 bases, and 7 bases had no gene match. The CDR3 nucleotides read TGTGCCAGCAGTCCTCAACTAGCGTCCTCCTACGAGCAGTACTTC. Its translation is CASSPQLASSYEQYF.

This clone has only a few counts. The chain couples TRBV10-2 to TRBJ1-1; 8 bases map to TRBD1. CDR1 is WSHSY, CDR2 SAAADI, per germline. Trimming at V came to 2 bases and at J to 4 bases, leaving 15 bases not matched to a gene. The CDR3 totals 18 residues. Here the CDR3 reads CASSEPIRQGKRSTEAFF. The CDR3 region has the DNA TGCGCCAGCAGTGAGCCGATAAGACAGGGGAAGAGGTCCACTGAAGCTTTCTTT.

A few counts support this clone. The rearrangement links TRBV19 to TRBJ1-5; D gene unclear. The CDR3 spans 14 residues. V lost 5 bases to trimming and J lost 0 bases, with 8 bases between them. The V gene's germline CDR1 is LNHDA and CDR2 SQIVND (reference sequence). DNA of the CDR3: TGTGCCAGTAGTCCGCCTAATAGCAATCAGCCCCAGCATTTT. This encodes CASSPPNSNQPQHF.

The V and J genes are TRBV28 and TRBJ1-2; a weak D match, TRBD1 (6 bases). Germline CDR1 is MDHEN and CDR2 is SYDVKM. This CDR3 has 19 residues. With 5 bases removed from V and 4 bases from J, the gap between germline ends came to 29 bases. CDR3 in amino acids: CASSHQRGRNYADPYGYTF. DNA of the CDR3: TGTGCCAGCAGTCACCAGCGGGGGCGGAATTACGCCGACCCCTATGGCTACACCTTC.